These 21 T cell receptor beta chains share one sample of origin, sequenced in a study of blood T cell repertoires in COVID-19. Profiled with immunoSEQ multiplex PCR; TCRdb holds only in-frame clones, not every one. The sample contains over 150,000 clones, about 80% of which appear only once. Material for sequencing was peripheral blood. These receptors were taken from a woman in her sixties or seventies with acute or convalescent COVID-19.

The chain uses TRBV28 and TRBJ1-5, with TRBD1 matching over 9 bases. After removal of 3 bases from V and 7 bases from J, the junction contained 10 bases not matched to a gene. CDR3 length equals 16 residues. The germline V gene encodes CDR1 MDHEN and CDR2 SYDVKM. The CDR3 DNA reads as TGTGCCAGCAGTTTTCTGGGGACAGGGACACTACAGCCCCAGCATTTT. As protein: CASSFLGTGTLQPQHF.

This chain's CDR3 is CAWSVRTGGNQPQHF. In nucleotides, the CDR3 is TGTGCCTGGAGTGTGAGGACAGGCGGCAATCAGCCCCAGCATTTT. The chain joins TRBV30 to TRBJ1-5; 7 positions agree with TRBD1. The CDR3 consists of 15 residues. Trimming at V came to 0 bases and at J to 2 bases, leaving 4 bases not matched to a gene. Germline CDR1 is GTSNPN and CDR2 is SVGIG (reference sequence).

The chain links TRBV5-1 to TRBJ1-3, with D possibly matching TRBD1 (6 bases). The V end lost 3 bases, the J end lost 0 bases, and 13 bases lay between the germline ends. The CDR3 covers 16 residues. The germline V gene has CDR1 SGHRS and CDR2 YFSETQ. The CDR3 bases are TGCGCCAGCAGCTACCGGACAGTTAGCTCTGGAAACACCATATATTTT. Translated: CASSYRTVSSGNTIYF.

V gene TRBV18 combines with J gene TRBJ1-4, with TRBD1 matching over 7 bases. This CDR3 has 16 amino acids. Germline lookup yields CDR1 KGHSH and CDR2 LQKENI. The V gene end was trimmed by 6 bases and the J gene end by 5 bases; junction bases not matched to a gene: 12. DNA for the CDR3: TGTGCCAGCTCCCGGAAGGGGGCGAGGGTAAATGAAAAACTGTTTTTT. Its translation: CASSRKGARVNEKLFF. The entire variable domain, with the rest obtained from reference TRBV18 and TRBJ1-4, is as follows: NAGVMQNPRHLVRRRGQEARLRCSPMKGHSHVYWYRQLPEEGLKFMVYLQKENIIDESGMPKERFSAEFPKEGPSILRIQQVVRGDSAAYFCASSRKGARVNEKLFFGSGTQLSVL.

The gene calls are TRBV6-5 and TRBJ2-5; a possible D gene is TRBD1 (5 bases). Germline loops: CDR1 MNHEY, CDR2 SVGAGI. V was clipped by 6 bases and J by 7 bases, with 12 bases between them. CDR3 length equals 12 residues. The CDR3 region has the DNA TGTGCCAGCAGGCAGGGATTGGCGACCCAGTACTTC. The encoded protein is CASRQGLATQYF.

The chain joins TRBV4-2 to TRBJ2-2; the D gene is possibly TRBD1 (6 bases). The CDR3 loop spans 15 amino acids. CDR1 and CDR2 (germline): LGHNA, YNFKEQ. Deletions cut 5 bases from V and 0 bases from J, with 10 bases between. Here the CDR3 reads CASSARTANTGELFF. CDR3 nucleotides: TGTGCCAGCAGCGCCCGGACAGCGAACACCGGGGAGCTGTTTTTT.

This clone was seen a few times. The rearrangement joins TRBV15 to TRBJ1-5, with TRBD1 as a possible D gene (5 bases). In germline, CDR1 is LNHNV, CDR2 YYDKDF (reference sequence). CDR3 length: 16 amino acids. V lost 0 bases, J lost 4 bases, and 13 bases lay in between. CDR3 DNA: TGTGCCACCAGCAGAGATTGGAACGGGGGTAATCAGCCCCAGCATTTT. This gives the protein CATSRDWNGGNQPQHF.

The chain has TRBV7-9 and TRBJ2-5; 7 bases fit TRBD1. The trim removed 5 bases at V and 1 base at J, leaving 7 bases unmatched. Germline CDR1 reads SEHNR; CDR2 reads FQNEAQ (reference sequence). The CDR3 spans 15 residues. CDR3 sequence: CASSPKTGVQETQYF. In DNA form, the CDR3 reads TGTGCCAGCAGCCCCAAAACAGGGGTCCAAGAGACCCAGTACTTC.

The CDR3: CASGPRVSYEQYF. CDR3 nucleotide sequence: TGTGCTAGTGGCCCTCGTGTTTCCTACGAGCAGTACTTC. The chain joins TRBV12-5 to TRBJ2-7, with D unresolved. V gave up 6 bases and J gave up 1 base, with 10 bases separating them. The CDR3 is 13 amino acids. Germline-derived CDR1 and CDR2 are LGHNT and FRNRAP.

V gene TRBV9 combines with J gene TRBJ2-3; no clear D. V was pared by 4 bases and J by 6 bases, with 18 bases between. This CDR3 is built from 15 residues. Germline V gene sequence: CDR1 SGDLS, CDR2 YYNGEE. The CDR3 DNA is TGTGCCAGCAGCTCTCTTCCGGGTTCGGGTGATACGCAGTATTTT. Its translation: CASSSLPGSGDTQYF.

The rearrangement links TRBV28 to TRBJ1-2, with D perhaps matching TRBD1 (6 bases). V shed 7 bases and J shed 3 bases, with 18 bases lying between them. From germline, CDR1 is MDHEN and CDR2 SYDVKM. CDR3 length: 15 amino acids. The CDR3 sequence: CASIIGGGGDYGYTF. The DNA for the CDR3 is TGTGCCAGCATTATAGGGGGGGGCGGAGACTATGGCTACACCTTC.

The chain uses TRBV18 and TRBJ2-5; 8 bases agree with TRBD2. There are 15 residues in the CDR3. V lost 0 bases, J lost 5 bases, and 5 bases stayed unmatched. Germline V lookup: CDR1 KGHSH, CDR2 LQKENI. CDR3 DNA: TGTGCCAGCTCACCACCGTCGGGGGGGCTTGAGACCCAGTACTTC. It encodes CASSPPSGGLETQYF.

The CDR3 nucleotides are TGTGCCGCCCGACTCGGACAGGGTGGCTTTAGGGGCTACACCTTC. Translating it yields CAARLGQGGFRGYTF. The rearrangement uses TRBV2 and TRBJ1-2; 8 bases line up with TRBD1. There are 15 residues in the CDR3. Germline CDR1 is SNHLY and CDR2 is FYNNEI. Trimming cost V 11 bases and J 8 bases; bases outside gene matches: 19.

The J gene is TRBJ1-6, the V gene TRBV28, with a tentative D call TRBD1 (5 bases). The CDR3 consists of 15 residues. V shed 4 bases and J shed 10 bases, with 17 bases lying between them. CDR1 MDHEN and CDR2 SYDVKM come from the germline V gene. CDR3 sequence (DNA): TGTGCCAGCAGTTCTGGGACTCTCCGGGGGTCACCCCTCCACTTT. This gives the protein CASSSGTLRGSPLHF.

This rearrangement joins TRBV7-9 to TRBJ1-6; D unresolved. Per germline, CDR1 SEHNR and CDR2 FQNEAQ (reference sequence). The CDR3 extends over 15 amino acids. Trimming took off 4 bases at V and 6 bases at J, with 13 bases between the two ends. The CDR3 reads CASSSPGSGNSPLHF. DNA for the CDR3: TGTGCCAGCAGCTCCCCAGGTAGCGGTAATTCACCCCTCCACTTT.

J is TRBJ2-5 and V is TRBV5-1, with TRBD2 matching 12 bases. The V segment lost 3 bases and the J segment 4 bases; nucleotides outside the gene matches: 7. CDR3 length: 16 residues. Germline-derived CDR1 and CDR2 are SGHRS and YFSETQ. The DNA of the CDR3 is TGCGCCAGCAGCTCAGCTAGCGGGGGGGCCCGAGAGACCCAGTACTTC. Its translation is CASSSASGGARETQYF.

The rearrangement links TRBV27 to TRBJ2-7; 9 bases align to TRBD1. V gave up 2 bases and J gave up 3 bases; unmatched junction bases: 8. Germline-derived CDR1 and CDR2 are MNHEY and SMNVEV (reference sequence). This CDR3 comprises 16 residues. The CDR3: CASSLRGTGLGYEQYV. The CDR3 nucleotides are TGTGCCAGCAGTTTACGGGGGACAGGGCTTGGCTACGAGCAGTACGTC.

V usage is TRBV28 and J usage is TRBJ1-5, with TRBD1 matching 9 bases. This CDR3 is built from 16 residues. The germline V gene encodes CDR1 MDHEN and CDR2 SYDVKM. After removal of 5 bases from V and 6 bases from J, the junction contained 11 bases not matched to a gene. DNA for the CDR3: TGTGCCAGCAGTCTGGGCGGGACAGGGTCTGGTCAGCCCCAGCATTTT. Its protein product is CASSLGGTGSGQPQHF.

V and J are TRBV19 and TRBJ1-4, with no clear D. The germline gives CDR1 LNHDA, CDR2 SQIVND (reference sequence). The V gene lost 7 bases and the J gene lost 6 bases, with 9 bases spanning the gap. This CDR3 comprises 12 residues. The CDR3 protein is CASNSGYEKLFF. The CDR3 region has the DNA TGTGCCAGTAATTCAGGCTATGAAAAACTGTTTTTT.

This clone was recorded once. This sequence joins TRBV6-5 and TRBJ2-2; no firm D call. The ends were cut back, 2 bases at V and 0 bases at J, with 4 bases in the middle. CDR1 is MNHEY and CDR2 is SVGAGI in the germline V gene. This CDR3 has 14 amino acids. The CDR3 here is CASSYTTNTGELFF. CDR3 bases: TGTGCCAGCAGTTACACAACGAACACCGGGGAGCTGTTTTTT.

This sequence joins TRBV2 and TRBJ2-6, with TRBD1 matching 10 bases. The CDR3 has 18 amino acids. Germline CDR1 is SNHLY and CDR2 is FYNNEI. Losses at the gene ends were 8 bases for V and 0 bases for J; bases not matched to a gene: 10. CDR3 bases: TGTGCCAGCCAGGGGACAGGGGCCTTGAGCTCTGGGGCCAACGTCCTGACTTTC. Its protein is CASQGTGALSSGANVLTF.